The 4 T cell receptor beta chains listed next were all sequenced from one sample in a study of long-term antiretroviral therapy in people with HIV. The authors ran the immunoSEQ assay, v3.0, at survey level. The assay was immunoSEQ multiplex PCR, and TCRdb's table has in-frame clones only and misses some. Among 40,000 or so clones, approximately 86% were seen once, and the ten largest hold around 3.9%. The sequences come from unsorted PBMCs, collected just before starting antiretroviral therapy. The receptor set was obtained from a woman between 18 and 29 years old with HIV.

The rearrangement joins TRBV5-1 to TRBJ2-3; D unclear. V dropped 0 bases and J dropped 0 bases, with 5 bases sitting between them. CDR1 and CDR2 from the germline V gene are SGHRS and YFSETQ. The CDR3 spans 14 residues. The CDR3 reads CASSLGLSTDTQYF. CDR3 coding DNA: TGCGCCAGCAGCTTGGGACTTAGCACAGATACGCAGTATTTT.

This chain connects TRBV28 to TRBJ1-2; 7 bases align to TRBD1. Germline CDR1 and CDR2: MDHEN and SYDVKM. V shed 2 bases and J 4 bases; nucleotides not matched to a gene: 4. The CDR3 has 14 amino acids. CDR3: CASSLQQGSYGYTF. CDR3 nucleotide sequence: TGTGCCAGCAGTTTACAACAGGGGAGCTATGGCTACACCTTC.

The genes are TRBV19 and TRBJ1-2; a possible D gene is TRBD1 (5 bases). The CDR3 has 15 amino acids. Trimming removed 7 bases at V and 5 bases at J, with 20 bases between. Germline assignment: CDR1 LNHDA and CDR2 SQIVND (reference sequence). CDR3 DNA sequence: TGTGCCAGTACTGACCACGCCGGGACGGCTTATGGCTACACCTTC. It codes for CASTDHAGTAYGYTF. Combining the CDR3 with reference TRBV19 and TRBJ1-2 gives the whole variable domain DGGITQSPKYLFRKEGQNVTLSCEQNLNHDAMYWYRQDPGQGLRLIYYSQIVNDFQKGDIAEGYSVSREKKESFPLTVTSAQKNPTAFYLCASTDHAGTAYGYTFGSGTRLTVV.

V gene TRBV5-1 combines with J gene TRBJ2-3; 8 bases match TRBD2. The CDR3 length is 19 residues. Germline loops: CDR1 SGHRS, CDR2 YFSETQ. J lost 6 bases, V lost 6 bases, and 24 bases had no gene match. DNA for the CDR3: TGCGCCAGCACCCTTATAGGGGCTCTAGCGGGCGTACCTGGGGATACGCAGTATTTT. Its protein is CASTLIGALAGVPGDTQYF.